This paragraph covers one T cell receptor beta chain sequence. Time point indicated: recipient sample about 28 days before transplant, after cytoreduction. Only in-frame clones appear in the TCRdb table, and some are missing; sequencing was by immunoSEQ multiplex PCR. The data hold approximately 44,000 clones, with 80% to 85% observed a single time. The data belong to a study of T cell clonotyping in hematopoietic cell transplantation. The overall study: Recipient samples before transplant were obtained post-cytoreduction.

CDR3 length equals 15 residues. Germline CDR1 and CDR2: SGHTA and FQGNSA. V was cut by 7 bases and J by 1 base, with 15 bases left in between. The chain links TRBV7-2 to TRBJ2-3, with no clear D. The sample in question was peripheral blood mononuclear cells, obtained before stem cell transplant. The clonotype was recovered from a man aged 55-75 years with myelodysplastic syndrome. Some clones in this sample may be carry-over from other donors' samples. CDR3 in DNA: TGTGCCAGCACCGACTCGTTTGCCCGCACAGATACGCAGTATTTT. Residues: CASTDSFARTDTQYF.